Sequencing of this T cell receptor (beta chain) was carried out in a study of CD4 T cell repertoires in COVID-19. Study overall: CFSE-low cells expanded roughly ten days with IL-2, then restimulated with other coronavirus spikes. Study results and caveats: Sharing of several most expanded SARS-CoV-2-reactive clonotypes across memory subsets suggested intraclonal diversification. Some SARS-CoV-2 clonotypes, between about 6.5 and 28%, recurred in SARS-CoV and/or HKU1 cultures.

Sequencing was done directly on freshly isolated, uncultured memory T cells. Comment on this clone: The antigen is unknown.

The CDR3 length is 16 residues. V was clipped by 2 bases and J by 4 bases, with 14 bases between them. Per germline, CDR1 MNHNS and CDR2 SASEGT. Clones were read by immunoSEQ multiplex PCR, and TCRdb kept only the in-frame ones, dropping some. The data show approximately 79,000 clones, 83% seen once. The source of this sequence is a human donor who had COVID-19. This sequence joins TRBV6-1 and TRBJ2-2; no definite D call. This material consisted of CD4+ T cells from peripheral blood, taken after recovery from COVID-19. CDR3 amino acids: CASSEFGPRGTGELFF. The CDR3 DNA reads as TGTGCCAGCAGTGAATTCGGTCCCCGAGGCACCGGGGAGCTGTTTTTT.